This T cell receptor beta chain was documented in a study of brain T cells in children with intractable seizures. Patients received at least one anti-epileptic drug before surgery. A word on this clone: Its antigen is unidentified.

V was trimmed by 6 bases and J by 3 bases, leaving 11 bases between them. The CDR3 loop spans 13 amino acids. Germline V gene data show CDR1 as SEHNR and CDR2 as FQNEAQ (reference sequence). Study-wide points: Clones missing pre-surgery may reflect undersampling of that blood sample. Viral specificity was inferred only from CDR3 similarity; HCMV serostatus was unknown.

Profiling relied on immunoSEQ multiplex PCR, and the TCRdb table lists in-frame clones only, not all of them. The sample has tens of thousands of clones, roughly 91% seen once; the top ten hold under 2%. The clonotype originates from a boy under three years old with tuberous sclerosis and intractable seizures. The genes are TRBV7-9 and TRBJ2-5; D possibly corresponds to TRBD2 (6 bases). The sample consisted of peripheral blood, taken at surgery. The CDR3 protein is CASSWDFKETQYF. The CDR3 region has the DNA TGTGCCAGCAGTTGGGACTTCAAAGAGACCCAGTACTTC.